A single sample gave rise to the 32 T cell receptor beta chains below, sequenced in a study of regulatory T cells in long-lasting Graves disease. Building of the TCR beta libraries involved iRepertoire HTBI primers and Arm-PCR of CDR3 regions. TCRdb independently ran MiXCR on the multiplex PCR reads; one entry per CDR3 protein. Among about 340,000 distinct CDR3 sequences listed, around 19% were seen once. Stated time point: persistent/refractory GD, antithyroid drugs over 5 years with positive TRAb. The TCR library was prepared using RNA isolated from PBMCs. The specimen comprised peripheral blood mononuclear cells (PBMCs), sampled when the disease was refractory, from a patient treated with antithyroid drugs. The receptors shown here come from a female donor with Graves disease.

Ten or more counts support this clonotype. The chain couples TRBV18 to TRBJ2-7; 7 bases align to TRBD2. Germline assignment: CDR1 KGHSH and CDR2 LQKENI. The V segment lost 4 bases and the J segment 1 base; nucleotides outside the gene matches: 7. The CDR3 is 15 residues long. As DNA, the CDR3 is TGTGCCAGCTCACACTCGACTAGCCCATCCTACGAGCAGTACTTC. Encoded protein: CASSHSTSPSYEQYF. The variable domain in full, with the rest retrieved from reference TRBV18 and TRBJ2-7, is NAGVMQNPRHLVRRRGQEARLRCSPMKGHSHVYWYRQLPEEGLKFMVYLQKENIIDESGMPKERFSAEFPKEGPSILRIQQVVRGDSAAYFCASSHSTSPSYEQYFGPGTRLTVT.

The chain recombines TRBV4-1 with TRBJ1-1; D may be TRBD1 (6 bases). The CDR3 spans 16 residues. CDR1 and CDR2 (germline): MGHRA, YSYEKL. Trimming removed 4 bases from V and 2 bases from J, with 17 bases in between. As DNA, the CDR3 is TGCGCCAGCAGCCCACGGGGACACGGATTTAACACTGAAGCTTTCTTT. Translated, it gives CASSPRGHGFNTEAFF.

This clonotype was picked up many times. This rearrangement joins TRBV18 to TRBJ2-5; the match to TRBD1 covers 7 bases. The CDR3 length is 15 residues. From germline, CDR1 is KGHSH and CDR2 LQKENI. V was pared by 3 bases and J by 1 base, with 5 bases of the junction left unmatched. The CDR3 here is CASSPGQTFQETQYF. Written as DNA, the CDR3 is TGTGCCAGCTCACCGGGACAGACTTTCCAAGAGACCCAGTACTTC.

This clonotype was seen many times. The rearrangement links TRBV2 to TRBJ1-4; 9 nucleotides match TRBD1. This CDR3 spans 15 amino acids. Germline assignment: CDR1 SNHLY and CDR2 FYNNEI. V shed 7 bases, J shed 8 bases, and the junction held 11 bases outside the gene matches. The CDR3 protein is CASNYAGTGREKLFF. CDR3 bases: TGTGCCAGCAACTATGCCGGGACAGGGAGGGAAAAACTGTTTTTT.

This sequence joins TRBV24-1 and TRBJ1-1, with D possibly TRBD1 on 6 matching bases. V lost 9 bases and J 4 bases, leaving 14 bases between the germline ends. Per the germline V gene, CDR1 is KGHDR and CDR2 is SFDVKD. The CDR3 is made up of 13 amino acids. CDR3 residues: CATRGGGGTEAFF. In DNA form, the CDR3 reads TGTGCCACCCGAGGGGGGGGTGGCACTGAAGCTTTCTTT.

This clonotype was seen more than once but under ten times. The gene calls are TRBV6-1 and TRBJ2-7; 9 bases fit TRBD1. The CDR3 runs 17 residues. With 5 bases clipped from V and 5 bases from J, the junction kept 16 bases outside the gene matches. Per germline, CDR1 MNHNS and CDR2 SASEGT. The chain's CDR3 is CASSLLNPGTGHDEQYF. CDR3 in DNA: TGTGCCAGCAGTCTACTTAACCCCGGGACAGGGCATGACGAGCAGTACTTC.

J is TRBJ2-5 and V is TRBV9, with 10 bases lining up with TRBD2. The CDR3 consists of 15 residues. Trimming cost V 0 bases and J 4 bases; bases outside gene matches: 3. Looked up from germline, CDR1 is SGDLS and CDR2 is YYNGEE. CDR3 nucleotides: TGTGCCAGCAGCGTAGCTCCTAGCGGGGGAGAGACCCAGTACTTC. Protein: CASSVAPSGGETQYF.

The chain employs TRBV18 and TRBJ1-5; 8 bases are shared with TRBD1. In germline, CDR1 is KGHSH, CDR2 LQKENI. V shed 2 bases and J 10 bases; nucleotides not matched to a gene: 10. This CDR3 is 15 amino acids long. CDR3 nucleotides: TGTGCCAGCTCACCAGACAGGGGAGTAGGAGACCCCCAGCATTTT. It specifies CASSPDRGVGDPQHF.

This clonotype was detected only a few times. The V gene is TRBV10-3, the J gene TRBJ1-4, with D hard to call. The V end lost 4 bases, the J end lost 0 bases, and 6 bases lay between the germline ends. This CDR3 contains 14 residues. Germline lookup yields CDR1 ENHRY and CDR2 SYGVKD. CDR3 residues: CAISGTATNEKLFF. The CDR3 DNA reads as TGTGCCATCAGTGGGACCGCAACTAATGAAAAACTGTTTTTT.

At least ten counts were recorded for this clonotype. The genes are TRBV3-1 and TRBJ2-5; 11 nucleotides line up with TRBD2. Germline V gives CDR1 LGHDT, CDR2 YNNKEL (reference sequence). After removal of 1 base from V and 9 bases from J, the junction contained 7 bases not matched to a gene. The CDR3 is made up of 15 amino acids. In nucleotides, the CDR3 is TGTGCCAGCAGCCAAGGACTAGCGGGGTTGGTGGCCCAGTACTTC. Encoded protein: CASSQGLAGLVAQYF.

This clonotype was observed a few times. This sequence joins TRBV5-4 and TRBJ2-1, with TRBD2 identical over 7 bases. CDR1 is SGHNT and CDR2 is YYREEE in the germline V gene (reference sequence). CDR3 length: 14 residues. Trimming cost V 3 bases and J 4 bases; bases outside gene matches: 4. CDR3 region: CASSSGLTYNEQFF. DNA for the CDR3: TGTGCCAGCAGCTCGGGACTAACGTACAATGAGCAGTTCTTC.

V is TRBV7-9 and J is TRBJ1-1; TRBD1 agrees at 8 bases. The CDR3 consists of 16 residues. J gave up 1 base and V 5 bases, and 9 bases lay outside the gene matches. The germline V gene encodes CDR1 SEHNR and CDR2 FQNEAQ (reference sequence). CDR3 region: CASSEFPGQANTEAFF. CDR3 nucleotides: TGTGCCAGCAGCGAGTTTCCGGGACAGGCGAACACTGAAGCTTTCTTT.

The gene calls are TRBV10-3 and TRBJ2-2; 14 bases match TRBD2. The CDR3 consists of 15 residues. In germline, CDR1 is ENHRY, CDR2 SYGVKD. Losses at the gene ends were 4 bases for V and 5 bases for J; bases not matched to a gene: 0. The CDR3 loop reads CAISGLAGGTGELFF. As DNA, the CDR3 is TGTGCCATCAGTGGACTAGCGGGGGGGACCGGGGAGCTGTTTTTT.

This clonotype showed up just a few times. This sequence joins TRBV7-8 and TRBJ2-5; no firm D call. V was pared by 0 bases and J by 2 bases, with 16 bases between. The CDR3 has 17 amino acids. Germline V gives CDR1 SGHVS, CDR2 FQNEAQ. Here the CDR3 reads CASSLAKQRSKQETQYF. The CDR3 DNA reads TGTGCCAGCAGCTTAGCCAAACAGCGAAGTAAACAAGAGACCCAGTACTTC.

The V call is TRBV19, the J call TRBJ1-2; the match to TRBD1 covers 9 bases. This CDR3 region has 14 residues. Trimming cost V 5 bases and J 9 bases; bases outside gene matches: 10. Per germline, CDR1 LNHDA and CDR2 SQIVND (reference sequence). CDR3 protein: CASSSTRQGVSYTF. The CDR3 bases are TGTGCCAGTAGTTCCACCCGACAGGGGGTCAGCTACACCTTC.

This clonotype was found a few times. J is TRBJ2-7 and V is TRBV9; a weak D match, TRBD2 (5 bases). V was pared by 0 bases and J by 3 bases, with 10 bases between. The CDR3 length is 14 residues. CDR1 is SGDLS and CDR2 is YYNGEE in the germline V gene. CDR3: CASSVGGSFYEQYF. The CDR3 coding sequence is TGTGCCAGCAGCGTAGGAGGGAGCTTCTACGAGCAGTACTTC. Drawing the rest from reference TRBV9 and TRBJ2-7, the complete variable domain is DSGVTQTPKHLITATGQRVTLRCSPRSGDLSVYWYQQSLDQGLQFLIQYYNGEERAKGNILERFSAQQFPDLHSELNLSSLELGDSALYFCASSVGGSFYEQYFGPGTRLTVT.

This clonotype was found many times. The rearrangement links TRBV6-1 to TRBJ2-5, with D maybe TRBD1 (6 bases). Trimming stripped 3 bases from V and 1 base from J, with 9 bases between. The germline CDR1 and CDR2 sequences are MNHNS and SASEGT. The CDR3 spans 14 residues. This chain's CDR3 is CASSDLGGQETQYF. The CDR3 region has the DNA TGTGCCAGCAGTGACCTAGGGGGCCAAGAGACCCAGTACTTC.

This clonotype was counted only a few times. The gene calls are TRBV3-1 and TRBJ1-2; D is unresolved. Germline CDR1 reads LGHDT; CDR2 reads YNNKEL (reference sequence). Trimming pared 3 bases from V and 3 bases from J, leaving 14 bases between. The CDR3 length is 15 residues. Here the CDR3 reads CASSHRSGVDYGYTF. The CDR3 coding sequence is TGTGCCAGCAGCCACCGGAGCGGGGTCGACTATGGCTACACCTTC.

The chain is built from TRBV9 and TRBJ2-7; D is possibly TRBD1 (6 bases). CDR1 is SGDLS, CDR2 YYNGEE, per germline. CDR3 length: 15 residues. V was pared by 0 bases and J by 2 bases, with 12 bases between. CDR3 region: CASSVGQDSAYEQYF. CDR3 nucleotide sequence: TGTGCCAGCAGCGTAGGTCAGGACAGCGCCTACGAGCAGTACTTC.

There are many counts of this clonotype. The rearrangement links TRBV5-6 to TRBJ1-1; the match to TRBD1 covers 8 bases. Trimming removed 4 bases from V and 6 bases from J; junction bases left unmatched: 8. This CDR3 contains 14 residues. CDR1 and CDR2 from the germline V gene are SGHDT and YYEEEE. As DNA, the CDR3 is TGTGCCAGCAGCGCGGACAGGGTGACGCCTGAAGCTTTCTTT. This encodes CASSADRVTPEAFF.

The table lists this clonotype with many counts. A junction boundary mismatches the germline segment, possibly from a read error. The chain is built from TRBV5-1 and TRBJ1-1, with D uncertain. Germline CDR1 is SGHRS and CDR2 is YFSETQ. The CDR3 spans 16 residues. CDR3 bases: TGTGCCAGCAGCTGGAGTCATGGGAATATGAACACTGAAGCTTTCTTT. Protein: CASSWSHGNMNTEAFF.

The table lists this clonotype with many counts. V and J are TRBV19 and TRBJ1-5; D not resolved. CDR3 size: 16 residues. Trimming pared 2 bases from V and 4 bases from J, leaving 15 bases between. Germline V gene lookup returns CDR1 LNHDA and CDR2 SQIVND (reference sequence). This CDR3 is CASSIKAWGSNQPQHF. Written as DNA, the CDR3 is TGTGCCAGTAGTATAAAAGCGTGGGGAAGTAATCAGCCCCAGCATTTT.

This rearrangement joins TRBV19 to TRBJ1-5; 8 nucleotides agree with TRBD1. Trimming removed 8 bases from V and 2 bases from J; junction bases left unmatched: 17. Germline lookup yields CDR1 LNHDA and CDR2 SQIVND (reference sequence). The CDR3 has 18 amino acids. The CDR3 DNA is TGTGCCAGTGACAGGGGCCCAGGTCCGATGGTGGGCAATCAGCCCCAGCATTTT. Its protein is CASDRGPGPMVGNQPQHF.

There are many counts of this clonotype. This chain links TRBV6-2 or TRBV6-3 with TRBJ2-7; TRBD1 matches 9 bases. CDR3 length: 21 amino acids. From germline, CDR1 is MNHEY and CDR2 SVGEGT. With 2 bases clipped from V and 5 bases from J, the junction kept 25 bases outside the gene matches. The CDR3 is CASSYARVGKESGQGIHEQYF. The CDR3 DNA sequence: TGTGCCAGCAGTTACGCTCGTGTGGGGAAAGAATCGGGACAGGGAATCCACGAGCAGTACTTC.

Note on this clonotype: A single base separates this from a much larger clone, so it may be a read error. V and J are TRBV28 and TRBJ2-7; D call uncertain. The CDR3 totals 15 residues. The germline gives CDR1 MDHEN, CDR2 SYDVKM. CDR3 in DNA: TGTGCCGGCAGTTTACGGGCCCGTGGAGCGTACGAGCAGTACTTC. Residues: CAGSLRARGAYEQYF.

This clonotype was seen ten or more times. The V call is TRBV12-3 or TRBV12-4, the J call TRBJ2-7; D might be TRBD2 (6 bases). The CDR3 is 17 amino acids. The ends were cut back, 2 bases at V and 2 bases at J, with 19 bases in the middle. The CDR3 nucleotides read TGTGCCAGCAGTTTAACCCTCGGTGGGGCGGGAACCTACGAGCAGTACTTC. This gives the protein CASSLTLGGAGTYEQYF.

This clonotype came up many times. This chain links TRBV7-9 with TRBJ2-7, with 14 bases fitting TRBD2. The germline V gene encodes CDR1 SEHNR and CDR2 FQNEAQ (reference sequence). CDR3 length: 15 amino acids. Trimming at V came to 5 bases and at J to 6 bases, leaving 6 bases not matched to a gene. CDR3 coding DNA: TGTGCCAGCAGCGGGGGGGGACTAGCGGGAGTCGAGCAGTACTTC. Protein product: CASSGGGLAGVEQYF.

V gene TRBV4-1 combines with J gene TRBJ2-2; the D call may be TRBD1 or TRBD2 (6 bases each). Looked up from germline, CDR1 is MGHRA and CDR2 is YSYEKL. The CDR3 has 14 amino acids. The V and J ends lost 5 bases and 8 bases respectively, with 15 bases between them. This chain's CDR3 is CASSSGSGAGELFF. CDR3 bases: TGCGCCAGCAGCAGTGGGTCGGGGGCTGGGGAGCTGTTTTTT.

The chain links TRBV12-3 or TRBV12-4 to TRBJ1-1; tentative D call: TRBD1 (6 bases). Trimming removed 6 bases at V and 5 bases at J, with 13 bases between. The CDR3 consists of 13 residues. The CDR3, as DNA: TGTGCCAGCAGCACTTCAGGGGTGACTGAAGCTTTCTTT. Protein: CASSTSGVTEAFF.

The sample holds many counts of this clonotype. The V and J genes are TRBV11-3 and TRBJ2-5, with TRBD2 matching 9 bases. V trimming: 0 bases; J trimming: 4 bases; junction bases outside the gene matches: 9. Germline assignment: CDR1 SGHNT and CDR2 YENEEA. The CDR3 is 17 amino acids. The CDR3 loop is CASSLDSLAGSGETQYF. The CDR3 coding sequence is TGTGCCAGCAGCTTAGATTCTCTAGCGGGGTCCGGAGAGACCCAGTACTTC.

This chain uses TRBV6-1 with TRBJ2-5; 8 nucleotides agree with TRBD1. The V segment lost 6 bases and the J segment 4 bases; nucleotides outside the gene matches: 10. The CDR3 is 15 amino acids. Germline values: CDR1 MNHNS, CDR2 SASEGT. CDR3 residues: CASSLQDRGGETQYF. For the CDR3, the DNA is TGTGCCAGCAGCCTCCAAGACAGGGGTGGAGAGACCCAGTACTTC.

The rearrangement joins TRBV7-2 to TRBJ2-3; the match to TRBD1 covers 7 bases. Germline V lookup: CDR1 SGHTA, CDR2 FQGNSA. CDR3 length: 15 amino acids. The J segment lost 2 bases and the V segment lost 5 bases, leaving 7 bases of the junction unmatched. In DNA form, the CDR3 reads TGTGCCAGCAGCCGGGACAGAGGAGACACAGATACGCAGTATTTT. Translated: CASSRDRGDTDTQYF.